This TCR beta chain came from a study of blood T cell repertoires in COVID-19. Overall study context: The United States, Italy and Spain provided the acute and convalescent COVID-19 samples. From T cells, B-cell-depleted T cells, or PBMCs came the material, which was cDNA or gDNA.

Original methodology: Nucleated cell number was recorded as an estimate derived from reference gene primer amplification. The assay was immunoSEQ multiplex PCR, and TCRdb's table has in-frame clones only and misses some. The D gene and trimming were derived from the DNA, and the V and J assignments and clone size from that table. The sample records approximately 83,000 clones, around four fifths being singletons. Germline V gene data show CDR1 as SGHNT and CDR2 as YENEEA. CDR3 size: 13 residues. Trimming removed 5 bases from V and 1 base from J, with 8 bases in between. Sequenced material: peripheral blood. The rearrangement links TRBV11-3 to TRBJ2-5; D ambiguous. The TCR sequence derives from a man aged 50 or older with acute or convalescent COVID-19. Here the CDR3 DNA reads TGTGCCAGCAGCCCCACGGGCCAAGAGACCCAGTACTTC. This codes for CASSPTGQETQYF.